This T cell receptor beta chain originates from a study of blood T cell repertoires in COVID-19. Here immunoSEQ multiplex PCR was the method, and the copy in TCRdb shows in-frame clones only, minus some. The data contain approximately 470,000 clones, approximately 85% of them singletons. The sequence derives from a human donor in a cohort sampled during active COVID-19. The sample was peripheral blood.

The CDR3 DNA is TGTGCCAGCTCCCGGGATAAGGGAAACATTCAGTACTTC. It yields the protein CASSRDKGNIQYF. The chain carries TRBV18 and TRBJ2-4; possible D gene TRBD2, 5 bases. From germline, CDR1 is KGHSH and CDR2 LQKENI. The CDR3 has 13 amino acids. Deletions cut 6 bases from V and 6 bases from J, with 12 bases between.